One and the same sample provided the 20 T cell receptor beta chains below, sequenced in a study of blood T cell repertoires in COVID-19. Data came from immunoSEQ multiplex PCR; TCRdb stores just in-frame clones and leaves some out. The sample consists of 200,000 to 250,000 clones, 88% of them appearing once. The sample consisted of PBMCs or T cells enriched from blood (not recorded which). The receptors were sampled from a woman in her 30s who had recovered from COVID-19.

The chain employs TRBV6-5 and TRBJ2-7; perhaps TRBD1 as D (8 bases). The V gene lost 2 bases and the J gene lost 3 bases, with 14 bases spanning the gap. CDR1 and CDR2 from the germline V gene are MNHEY and SVGAGI. The CDR3 is made up of 15 amino acids. CDR3 in DNA: TGTGCCAGCAGTTACGACAGGGGAGGGAACTACGAGCAGTACTTC. It encodes CASSYDRGGNYEQYF.

The rearrangement links TRBV19 to TRBJ2-2; the D gene is possibly TRBD2 (6 bases). The CDR3 has 14 amino acids. Trimming left V 7 bases short and J 3 bases short, with 12 bases between. Germline assignment: CDR1 LNHDA and CDR2 SQIVND (reference sequence). The CDR3 nucleotides are TGTGCCAGTACCCAATCGGGGGACACCGGGGAGCTGTTTTTT. Translation: CASTQSGDTGELFF.

This chain uses TRBV12-3 or TRBV12-4 with TRBJ1-2; D ambiguous. This CDR3 contains 13 residues. Trimming removed 1 base at V and 5 bases at J, with 8 bases between. The chain's CDR3 is CASSLGGVYGYTF. CDR3 DNA sequence: TGTGCCAGCAGTTTAGGAGGAGTATATGGCTACACCTTC.

The J gene is TRBJ2-7, the V gene TRBV6-1; 9 bases line up with TRBD2. J was trimmed by 7 bases and V by 2 bases; bases with no gene match: 12. CDR1 MNHNS and CDR2 SASEGT come from the germline V gene. The CDR3 is 16 amino acids. CDR3 DNA sequence: TGTGCCAGCAGTGAATCCGCTAGCGGGGCGCAGAATGAGCAGTACTTC. As protein: CASSESASGAQNEQYF.

The gene calls are TRBV6-6 and TRBJ1-5; D not certain. The CDR3 is 15 amino acids. Germline-derived CDR1 and CDR2 are MNHNY and SVGAGI (reference sequence). Trimming removed 7 bases at V and 4 bases at J, with 17 bases between. CDR3 bases: TGTGCCAGCACCGATAACCAGGTCTTGAATCAGCCCCAGCATTTT. It is translated as CASTDNQVLNQPQHF.

DNA of the CDR3: TGTGCCAGCAGCTCTGGGGGCCAGTACGAGCAGTACTTC. Translation gives CASSSGGQYEQYF. The V and J genes are TRBV5-4 and TRBJ2-7; tentative D call: TRBD1 (6 bases). Germline V CDR1 and CDR2: SGHNT, YYREEE (reference sequence). The CDR3 covers 13 residues. V was pared by 3 bases and J by 4 bases, with 11 bases between.

The chain links TRBV9 to TRBJ1-1; tentatively, D is TRBD1 (6 bases). Germline V lookup: CDR1 SGDLS, CDR2 YYNGEE. CDR3 size: 14 residues. Trimming took off 0 bases at V and 6 bases at J, with 12 bases between the two ends. This chain's CDR3 is CASSVDGGGSEAFF. In DNA form, the CDR3 reads TGTGCCAGCAGCGTAGATGGGGGCGGCTCTGAAGCTTTCTTT.

Of note for this clone: Other DNA variants within this sample encode the same CDR3. The V and J genes are TRBV5-1 and TRBJ1-1; possibly TRBD1 for D (6 bases). V was trimmed by 4 bases and J by 2 bases, leaving 12 bases between them. The CDR3 loop spans 14 amino acids. Per germline, CDR1 SGHRS and CDR2 YFSETQ. The CDR3 spells CASSVQGLNTEAFF. In DNA, the CDR3 is TGCGCCAGCAGCGTTCAGGGGTTAAACACTGAAGCTTTCTTT.

The gene calls are TRBV2 and TRBJ2-7; 10 bases are a match to TRBD1. The V gene's germline CDR1 is SNHLY and CDR2 FYNNEI. The V segment lost 4 bases and the J segment 6 bases; nucleotides outside the gene matches: 6. This CDR3 contains 14 residues. CDR3 sequence: CASSVLGQGSEQYF. The CDR3 nucleotides are TGTGCCAGCAGTGTACTGGGACAGGGGTCCGAGCAGTACTTC.

This clone appeared once. V and J are TRBV11-2 and TRBJ2-1; 16 nucleotides align to TRBD2. CDR1 is SGHAT and CDR2 is FQNNGV in the germline V gene. This CDR3 has 18 residues. Trimming at V came to 3 bases and at J to 5 bases, leaving 7 bases not matched to a gene. The CDR3 protein is CASSFGTSGGGPNNEQFF. The CDR3 DNA reads TGTGCCAGCAGCTTCGGGACTAGCGGGGGGGGACCGAACAATGAGCAGTTCTTC.

Only a few counts were recorded for this clone. J is TRBJ1-2 and V is TRBV15; D may be TRBD1 (6 bases). CDR3 length: 14 residues. Germline CDR1 and CDR2: LNHNV and YYDKDF (reference sequence). V lost 1 base and J lost 4, with 10 bases in between. The DNA for the CDR3 is TGTGCCACCAGCAGAGGACAGGACTTCTATGGCTACACCTTC. Translating gives CATSRGQDFYGYTF.

The chain has TRBV19 and TRBJ1-6; the D is unclear. Per the germline V gene, CDR1 is LNHDA and CDR2 is SQIVND (reference sequence). The CDR3 runs 14 residues. Trimming pared 4 bases from V and 6 bases from J, leaving 10 bases between. CDR3 sequence (DNA): TGTGCCAGTAGTACCCAGACGGGTAATTCACCCCTCCACTTT. Protein product: CASSTQTGNSPLHF.

Comments on this clone: The sample holds other DNA sequences that translate to the same CDR3. The chain couples TRBV5-1 to TRBJ2-3; D remains ambiguous. Germline CDR1 is SGHRS and CDR2 is YFSETQ. CDR3 length equals 14 residues. With 1 base removed from V and 3 bases from J, the gap between germline ends came to 9 bases. The CDR3 DNA reads TGCGCCAGCAGCTTGAGACAAGGTACAGATACGCAGTATTTT. Translating it yields CASSLRQGTDTQYF.

The rearrangement uses TRBV19 and TRBJ2-3; D not certain. The CDR3 extends over 14 amino acids. The germline V gene has CDR1 LNHDA and CDR2 SQIVND (reference sequence). Trimming cost V 1 base and J 0 bases, with 5 bases left between them. The CDR3 is CASSIGRSTDTQYF. CDR3 nucleotide sequence: TGTGCCAGTAGTATAGGGAGAAGCACAGATACGCAGTATTTT.

This sequence joins TRBV6-1 and TRBJ1-2; the D is unclear. Trimming removed 2 bases from V and 4 bases from J, with 14 bases in between. Per the germline V gene, CDR1 is MNHNS and CDR2 is SASEGT. The CDR3 has 15 amino acids. The CDR3 sequence: CASSELGRRTYGYTF. The DNA for the CDR3 is TGTGCCAGCAGTGAATTGGGCAGGAGGACCTATGGCTACACCTTC.

CDR3 protein: CASSSTVTEAFF. The CDR3 DNA is TGCGCCAGCAGCTCCACGGTAACTGAAGCTTTCTTT. The chain is built from TRBV5-1 and TRBJ1-1; D not resolved. Trimming shortened V by 3 bases and J by 5 bases, and 8 bases separated the two germline ends. The length of the CDR3 is 12 residues. CDR1 is SGHRS and CDR2 is YFSETQ in the germline V gene.

The chain employs TRBV7-2 and TRBJ1-3; D perhaps matches TRBD1 (6 bases). Trimming removed 0 bases at V and 4 bases at J, with 7 bases between. Germline assignment: CDR1 SGHTA and CDR2 FQGNSA. The CDR3 runs to 14 residues. The CDR3 spells CASSLAGTGNTIYF. The CDR3 nucleotides read TGTGCCAGCAGCTTAGCGGGGACAGGAAACACCATATATTTT.

The chain has TRBV6-1 and TRBJ1-2, with D unclear. The germline CDR1 and CDR2 sequences are MNHNS and SASEGT. Trimming removed 3 bases from V and 0 bases from J, with 5 bases in between. The CDR3 totals 13 residues. The CDR3 DNA sequence: TGTGCCAGCAGTGACCTAGCTAACTATGGCTACACCTTC. Encoded protein: CASSDLANYGYTF.

The chain joins TRBV12-3 or TRBV12-4 to TRBJ1-5; TRBD1 matches 8 bases. The CDR3 spans 13 residues. V lost 7 bases to trimming and J lost 5 bases; unmatched junction nucleotides: 4. CDR3 in DNA: TGTGCCAGCAAGGGGACAGGCGATCAGCCCCAGCATTTT. As protein: CASKGTGDQPQHF.

The chain recombines TRBV6-2 or TRBV6-3 with TRBJ1-5; 8 bases fit TRBD1. Germline CDR1 MNHEY, CDR2 SVGEGT. The junction had 6 bases not matched to a gene; V was cut back by 2 bases and J by 3 bases. CDR3 length equals 16 residues. CDR3 loop: CASSYGRQGNNQPQHF. The CDR3 DNA reads as TGTGCCAGCAGTTACGGAAGACAGGGGAACAATCAGCCCCAGCATTTT.